Listed below are T cell receptor beta chains from one sample, sequenced in a study of cytomegalovirus exposure and HLA in healthy donors. The protocol was immunoSEQ multiplex PCR, while the TCRdb copy is restricted to in-frame clones and leaves out a portion. The data contain roughly 180,000 clones, roughly 85% of them singletons. Source material: PBMCs. The source is a boy between 2 and 10 years old in good health and CMV-seronegative. Each CDR3 is given with its conserved first and last residue. A D gene is named only where the DNA matches it firmly. Rows give clone size only sometimes, using once, few, many, or a class for an expanded clone.

V gene	clone size	J gene	D gene	CDR3 length	CDR3 protein	CDR3 DNA
TRBV7-9	-	TRBJ2-5	TRBD2	15	CASSPGTSGSWEQYF	TGTGCCAGCAGCCCCGGTACTAGCGGGAGTTGGGAGCAGTACTTC
TRBV5-6	-	TRBJ1-5	TRBD1	16	CASSKISTGGRQPQHF	TGTGCCAGCAGCAAAATCTCAACAGGGGGCAGGCAGCCCCAGCATTTT
TRBV28	-	TRBJ2-7	TRBD2	15	CASSLWLAGVYEQYF	TGTGCCAGCAGTTTATGGCTAGCGGGAGTTTACGAGCAGTACTTC
TRBV27	-	TRBJ2-3	TRBD2	18	CASSLLGGREGQTDTQYF	TGTGCCAGCAGTTTACTCGGCGGTCGGGAGGGCCAAACAGATACGCAGTATTTT
TRBV5-1	-	TRBJ2-2	TRBD2	20	CASSWDNRRLAGANTGELFF	TGCGCCAGCAGCTGGGACAATAGAAGGCTAGCGGGGGCGAACACCGGGGAGCTGTTTTTT
TRBV28	-	TRBJ1-3	TRBD1	15	CASIQTGQGRNTIYF	TGTGCCAGCATTCAGACGGGACAGGGAAGAAACACCATATATTTT
TRBV27	-	TRBJ1-6	-	16	CASSFSTDPYNSPLHF	TGTGCCAGCAGTTTTTCGACAGACCCCTATAATTCACCCCTCCACTTT
TRBV5-1	-	TRBJ2-2	TRBD2	18	CASSPRGDIGRGTGELFF	TGCGCCAGCAGCCCACGAGGAGATATAGGGAGGGGAACCGGGGAGCTGTTTTTT
TRBV15	-	TRBJ2-4	TRBD1	17	CATSRTTQGLDKNIQYF	TGTGCCACCAGCAGGACCACACAGGGGCTGGACAAAAACATTCAGTACTTC
TRBV6-5	-	TRBJ1-6	-	15	CASRPGGATNSPLHF	TGTGCCAGCAGGCCCGGCGGGGCGACGAATTCACCCCTCCACTTT
TRBV19	once	TRBJ2-3	-	14	CASSIEGGLETQYF	TGTGCCAGTAGTATAGAGGGGGGGCTGGAGACGCAGTATTTT
TRBV5-1	-	TRBJ1-4	-	15	CASKPPGDRNEKLFF	TGCGCCAGCAAACCCCCCGGGGATAGGAATGAAAAACTGTTTTTT
TRBV13	-	TRBJ1-5	TRBD1	16	CASGRRQGNGNQPQHF	TGTGCCAGCGGCCGAAGACAGGGGAATGGCAATCAGCCCCAGCATTTT
TRBV5-1	once	TRBJ2-6	-	12	CASSPDSNVLTF	TGCGCCAGCAGCCCGGACAGCAACGTCCTGACTTTC
TRBV7-8	-	TRBJ1-1	-	12	CASSRTAGEAFF	TGTGCCAGCAGTCGGACCGCAGGGGAAGCTTTCTTT
TRBV27	-	TRBJ1-1	-	13	CASSLSRATEAFF	TGTGCCAGCAGTTTATCCAGGGCAACTGAAGCTTTCTTT
TRBV30	-	TRBJ2-5	-	12	CACDMFRETQYF	TGTGCCTGCGACATGTTTCGGGAGACCCAGTACTTC
TRBV6-5	-	TRBJ2-1	-	15	CASSSPGRGYNEQFF	TGTGCCAGCAGTTCCCCAGGGCGGGGTTACAATGAGCAGTTCTTC
TRBV7-9	few	TRBJ2-7	-	14	CFFFKQKAAYEQYF	TGTTTTTTTTTCAAGCAGAAGGCGGCATACGAGCAGTACTTC
TRBV27	once	TRBJ2-3	-	15	CASSPSLYGTDTQYF	TGTGCCAGCAGTCCATCATTGTACGGTACAGATACGCAGTATTTT
TRBV12-2	-	TRBJ1-4	-	17	CASRLKGLGGGNEKLFF	TGTGCAAGTCGCTTGAAGGGTCTGGGTGGAGGTAATGAAAAACTGTTTTTT
TRBV19	-	TRBJ1-4	-	14	CASSLNPGPRKLFF	TGTGCCAGTAGTCTAAACCCCGGCCCCAGGAAACTGTTTTTT
TRBV27	few	TRBJ2-3	TRBD2	17	CASSLLTSGASTDTQYF	TGTGCCAGCAGTTTACTCACTAGCGGGGCTAGCACAGATACGCAGTATTTT
TRBV20-1	-	TRBJ2-1	-	11	CSALTDNEQFF	TGCAGTGCTCTGACTGACAATGAGCAGTTCTTC
TRBV7-9	-	TRBJ2-7	TRBD2	14	CSSSLAGGIYEQYF	TGTTCCAGCAGCCTAGCGGGAGGGATCTACGAGCAGTACTTC
TRBV10-3	-	TRBJ2-3	-	15	CAISSAAGPTDTQYF	TGTGCCATCAGCAGCGCGGCAGGGCCCACAGATACGCAGTATTTT
TRBV27	once	TRBJ2-1	TRBD1	15	CASSLSDGTDNEQFF	TGTGCCAGCAGTTTATCGGACGGGACAGACAATGAGCAGTTCTTC
TRBV5-4	-	TRBJ2-1	TRBD2	15	CASSQAGTTKNEQFF	TGTGCCAGCAGCCAGGCGGGGACTACTAAGAATGAGCAGTTCTTC
TRBV7-9	-	TRBJ2-5	-	14	CASSLPGEQETQYF	TGTGCCAGCAGCTTGCCGGGGGAGCAAGAGACCCAGTACTTC
TRBV13	-	TRBJ2-2	-	16	CASSPSEGIRTGELFF	TGTGCCAGCAGCCCTAGCGAGGGTATAAGGACCGGGGAGCTGTTTTTT